This paragraph covers one TCR beta chain sequence. V lost 5 bases and J lost 7; bases outside the gene matches: 5. This CDR3 has 13 amino acids. Per the germline V gene, CDR1 is SGHVS and CDR2 is FQNEAQ. Original processing notes: Reference gene primers were amplified, and this amplification served to estimate nucleated cell counts. Using immunoSEQ multiplex PCR, the repertoire was profiled, and TCRdb retains in-frame clones only, with some absent. For V, J and clone size, that table is used; D and trimming come from the DNA. The table has under 200,000 clones, approximately 85% seen once. This sample stems from a study of blood T cell repertoires in COVID-19.

The chain is built from TRBV7-8 and TRBJ1-5, with 7 bases that match TRBD1. Sequencing used peripheral blood. The source of this sequence is an elderly woman with acute or convalescent COVID-19. CDR3 residues: CASSPDRDQPQHF. Here the CDR3 DNA reads TGTGCCAGCAGCCCTGACAGGGACCAGCCCCAGCATTTT.